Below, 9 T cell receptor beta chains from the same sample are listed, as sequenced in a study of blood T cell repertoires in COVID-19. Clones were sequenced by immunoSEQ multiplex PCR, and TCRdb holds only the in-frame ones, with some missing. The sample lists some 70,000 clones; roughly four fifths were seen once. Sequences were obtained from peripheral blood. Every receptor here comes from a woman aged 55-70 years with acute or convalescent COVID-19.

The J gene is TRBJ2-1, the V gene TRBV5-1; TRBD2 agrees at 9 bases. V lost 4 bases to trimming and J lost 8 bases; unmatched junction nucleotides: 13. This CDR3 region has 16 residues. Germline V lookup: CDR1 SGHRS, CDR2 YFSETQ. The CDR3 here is CASSLRTSDRLYEQFF. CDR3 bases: TGCGCCAGCAGCCTACGGACTAGCGATCGACTCTATGAGCAGTTCTTC.

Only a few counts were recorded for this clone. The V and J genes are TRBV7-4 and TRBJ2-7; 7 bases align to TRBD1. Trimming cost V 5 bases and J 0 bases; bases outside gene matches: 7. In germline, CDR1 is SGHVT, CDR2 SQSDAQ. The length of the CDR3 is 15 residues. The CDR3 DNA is TGTGCCAGCAGCGGGGGACAGTTCCACTCCTACGAGCAGTACTTC. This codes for CASSGGQFHSYEQYF. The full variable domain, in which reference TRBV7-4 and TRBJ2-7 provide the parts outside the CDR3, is GAGVSQSPRYKVAKRGRDVALRCDSISGHVTLYWYRQTLGQGSEVLTYSQSDAQRDKSGRPSGRFSAERPERSVSTLKIQRTEQGDSAVYLCASSGGQFHSYEQYFGPGTRLTVT.

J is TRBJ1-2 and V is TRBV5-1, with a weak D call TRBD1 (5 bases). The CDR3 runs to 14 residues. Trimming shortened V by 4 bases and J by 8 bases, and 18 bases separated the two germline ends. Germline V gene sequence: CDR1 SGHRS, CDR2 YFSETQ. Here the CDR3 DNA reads TGCGCCAGCAGCCCAGATCCAGGGATTCGGGGCTACACCTTC. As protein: CASSPDPGIRGYTF.

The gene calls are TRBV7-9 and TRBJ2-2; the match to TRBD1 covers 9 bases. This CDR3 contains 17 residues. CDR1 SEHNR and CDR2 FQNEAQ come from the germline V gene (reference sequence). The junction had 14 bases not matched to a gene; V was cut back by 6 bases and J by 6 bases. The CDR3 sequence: CASSLRAGQGIAGELFF. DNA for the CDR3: TGTGCCAGCAGTTTAAGGGCGGGACAGGGTATCGCCGGGGAGCTGTTTTTT.

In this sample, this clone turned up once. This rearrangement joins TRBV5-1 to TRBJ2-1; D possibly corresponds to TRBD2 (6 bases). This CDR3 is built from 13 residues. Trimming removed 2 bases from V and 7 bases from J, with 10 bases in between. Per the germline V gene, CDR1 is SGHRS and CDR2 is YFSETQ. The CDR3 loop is CASSFRGWNEQFF. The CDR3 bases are TGCGCCAGCAGCTTCCGGGGGTGGAATGAGCAGTTCTTC.

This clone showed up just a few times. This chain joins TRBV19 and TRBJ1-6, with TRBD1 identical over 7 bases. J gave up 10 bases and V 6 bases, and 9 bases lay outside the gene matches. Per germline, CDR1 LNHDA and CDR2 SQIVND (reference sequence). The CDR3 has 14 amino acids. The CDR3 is CASRLGQFESPLHF. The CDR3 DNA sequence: TGTGCCAGTAGATTGGGACAGTTCGAATCACCCCTCCACTTT.

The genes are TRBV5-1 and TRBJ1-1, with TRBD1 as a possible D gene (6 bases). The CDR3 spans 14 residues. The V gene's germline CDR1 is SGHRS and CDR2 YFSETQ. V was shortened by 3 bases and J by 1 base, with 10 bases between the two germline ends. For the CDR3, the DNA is TGCGCCAGCAGCTACCAGACAGGGAACACTGAAGCTTTCTTT. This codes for CASSYQTGNTEAFF.

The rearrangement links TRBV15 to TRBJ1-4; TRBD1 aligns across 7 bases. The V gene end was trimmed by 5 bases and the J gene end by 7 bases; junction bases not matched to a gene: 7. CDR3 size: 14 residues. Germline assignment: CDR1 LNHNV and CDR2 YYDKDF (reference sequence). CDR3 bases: TGTGCCACCAGCCCGCGGACAGGCCTTGAAAAACTGTTTTTT. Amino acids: CATSPRTGLEKLFF.

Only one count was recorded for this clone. In DNA form, the CDR3 reads TGTGCCACCAGCAGAGATTGGGGGGGGCCTGGCGGTGAGCAGTTCTTC. Protein product: CATSRDWGGPGGEQFF. V usage is TRBV15 and J usage is TRBJ2-1; a weak D match, TRBD2 (7 bases). The CDR3 loop spans 16 amino acids. Germline values: CDR1 LNHNV, CDR2 YYDKDF (reference sequence). The V end was cut by 0 bases, the J end by 9 bases, with 18 bases between. Full variable domain (outside the CDR3, taken from reference TRBV15 and TRBJ2-1): DAMVIQNPRYQVTQFGKPVTLSCSQTLNHNVMYWYQQKSSQAPKLLFHYYDKDFNNEADTPDNFQSRRPNTSFCFLDIRSPGLGDTAMYLCATSRDWGGPGGEQFFGPGTRLTVL.